Presented here are 3 T cell receptor beta chains from one specimen sequenced in a study of shared clonotypes between healthy human individuals. Sequenced by immunoSEQ multiplex PCR; TCRdb stores in-frame clones only, minus some. In the table there are under 650,000 clones, 95% to 97% of which are singletons. Input material: naive CD4+ T cells sorted from blood. Subset indicated: CD45RA+ positively selected. Receptors originate from a woman aged 25 to 39 in good health.

The gene calls are TRBV10-3 and TRBJ2-7; perhaps TRBD2 as D (7 bases). CDR3 length: 13 amino acids. Trimming took 8 bases from V and 7 from J, leaving 18 bases between them. Germline V gene data show CDR1 as ENHRY and CDR2 as SYGVKD. The CDR3 coding sequence is TGTGCCATCGGTCGGGGGGCCTCGGATGAGCAGTACTTC. Translated, it gives CAIGRGASDEQYF.

This clone was recorded once. V is TRBV7-6 and J is TRBJ2-7; D call uncertain. Per germline, CDR1 SGHVS and CDR2 FNYEAQ. The CDR3 loop spans 16 amino acids. Deletions cut 5 bases from V and 0 bases from J, with 17 bases between. The CDR3 DNA follows: TGTGCCAGCAGCGGACGTGCCCCCGGGCGCTCCTACGAGCAGTACTTC. This encodes CASSGRAPGRSYEQYF.

This clone appeared a single time. The genes are TRBV6-5 and TRBJ2-5; TRBD2 matches at 7 bases. V shed 8 bases and J 5 bases; nucleotides not matched to a gene: 5. Per germline, CDR1 MNHEY and CDR2 SVGAGI. CDR3 length equals 12 residues. The CDR3 nucleotides read TGTGCCAGCCCTGCGGGAGCCGAGACCCAGTACTTC. Its protein product is CASPAGAETQYF.